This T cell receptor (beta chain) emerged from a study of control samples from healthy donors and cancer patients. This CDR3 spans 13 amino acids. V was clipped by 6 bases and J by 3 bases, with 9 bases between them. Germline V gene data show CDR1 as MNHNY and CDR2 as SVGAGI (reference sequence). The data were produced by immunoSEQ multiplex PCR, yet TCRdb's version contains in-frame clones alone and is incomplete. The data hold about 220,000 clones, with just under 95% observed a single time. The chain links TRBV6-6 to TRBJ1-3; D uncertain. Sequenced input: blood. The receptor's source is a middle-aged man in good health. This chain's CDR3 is CASRDYLGNTIYF. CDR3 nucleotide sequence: TGTGCCAGCAGGGACTACCTTGGAAACACCATATATTTT.